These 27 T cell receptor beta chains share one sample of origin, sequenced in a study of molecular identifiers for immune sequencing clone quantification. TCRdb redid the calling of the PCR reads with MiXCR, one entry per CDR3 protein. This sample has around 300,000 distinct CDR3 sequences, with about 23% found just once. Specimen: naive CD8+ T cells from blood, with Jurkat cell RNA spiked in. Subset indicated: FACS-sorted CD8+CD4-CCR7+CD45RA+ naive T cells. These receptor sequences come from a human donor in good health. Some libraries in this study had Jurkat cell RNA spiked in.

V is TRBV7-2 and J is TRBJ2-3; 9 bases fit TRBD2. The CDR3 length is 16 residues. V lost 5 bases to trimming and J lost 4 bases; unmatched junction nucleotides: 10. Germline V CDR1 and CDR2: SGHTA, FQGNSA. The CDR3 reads CASSASSGIGADTQYF. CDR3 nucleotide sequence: TGTGCCAGCAGCGCGTCTAGCGGGATAGGCGCAGATACGCAGTATTTT.

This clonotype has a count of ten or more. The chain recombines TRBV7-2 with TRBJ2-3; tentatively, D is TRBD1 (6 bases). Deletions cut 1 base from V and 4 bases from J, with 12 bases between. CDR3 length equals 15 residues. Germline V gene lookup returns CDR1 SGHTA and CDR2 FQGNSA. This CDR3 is CASSLDQGFADTQYF. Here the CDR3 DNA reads TGTGCCAGCAGCTTAGATCAGGGGTTCGCAGATACGCAGTATTTT.

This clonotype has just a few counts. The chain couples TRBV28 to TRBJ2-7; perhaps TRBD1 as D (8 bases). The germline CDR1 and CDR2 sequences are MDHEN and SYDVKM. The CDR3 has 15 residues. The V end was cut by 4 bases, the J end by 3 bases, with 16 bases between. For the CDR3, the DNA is TGTGCCAGCAGTTCCCACAGGGGGGGAGGCTACGAGCAGTACTTC. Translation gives CASSSHRGGGYEQYF.

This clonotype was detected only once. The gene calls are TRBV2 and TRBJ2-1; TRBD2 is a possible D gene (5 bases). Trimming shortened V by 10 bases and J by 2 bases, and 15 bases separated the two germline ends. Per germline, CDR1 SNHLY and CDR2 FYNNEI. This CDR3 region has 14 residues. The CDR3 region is CANQRWVTYNEQFF. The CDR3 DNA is TGTGCCAACCAGCGGTGGGTTACCTACAATGAGCAGTTCTTC.

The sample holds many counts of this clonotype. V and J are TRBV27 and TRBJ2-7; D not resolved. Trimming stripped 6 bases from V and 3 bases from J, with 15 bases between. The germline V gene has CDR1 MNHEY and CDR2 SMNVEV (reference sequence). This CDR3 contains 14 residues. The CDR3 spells CASSLGPGIYEQYF. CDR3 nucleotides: TGTGCCAGCAGCTTGGGTCCAGGTATCTACGAGCAGTACTTC.

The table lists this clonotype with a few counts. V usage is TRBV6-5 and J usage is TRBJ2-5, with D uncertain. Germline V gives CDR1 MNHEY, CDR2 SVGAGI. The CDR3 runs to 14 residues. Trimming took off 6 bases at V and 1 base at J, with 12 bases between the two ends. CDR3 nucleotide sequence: TGTGCCAGCAGGCGAGGACCCACCCAAGAGACCCAGTACTTC. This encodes CASRRGPTQETQYF.

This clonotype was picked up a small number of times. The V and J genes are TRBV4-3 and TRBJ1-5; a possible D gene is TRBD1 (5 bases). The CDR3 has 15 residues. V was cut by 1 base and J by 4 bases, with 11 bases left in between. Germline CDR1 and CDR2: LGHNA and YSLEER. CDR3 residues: CASSQGGQSNQPQHF. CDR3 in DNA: TGCGCCAGCAGCCAAGGGGGCCAGAGTAATCAGCCCCAGCATTTT.

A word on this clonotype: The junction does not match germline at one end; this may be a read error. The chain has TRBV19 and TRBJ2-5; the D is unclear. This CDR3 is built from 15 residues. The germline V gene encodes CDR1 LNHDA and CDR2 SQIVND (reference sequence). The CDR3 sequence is CASSIWGFGQEAQYF. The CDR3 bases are TGTGCCAGTAGTATTTGGGGATTCGGCCAAGAGGCCCAGTACTTC.

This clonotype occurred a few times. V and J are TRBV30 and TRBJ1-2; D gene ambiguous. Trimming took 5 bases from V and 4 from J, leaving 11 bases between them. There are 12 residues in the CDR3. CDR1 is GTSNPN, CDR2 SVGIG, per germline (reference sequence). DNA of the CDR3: TGTGCCTGGGGAGACTTTGGCTATGGCTACACCTTC. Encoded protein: CAWGDFGYGYTF.

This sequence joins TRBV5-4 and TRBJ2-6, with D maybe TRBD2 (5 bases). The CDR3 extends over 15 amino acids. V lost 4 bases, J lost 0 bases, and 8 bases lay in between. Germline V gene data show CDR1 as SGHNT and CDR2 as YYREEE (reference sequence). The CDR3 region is CASSRGSSGANVLTF. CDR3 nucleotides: TGTGCCAGCAGCCGAGGGAGCTCTGGGGCCAACGTCCTGACTTTC. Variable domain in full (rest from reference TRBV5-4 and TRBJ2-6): ETGVTQSPTHLIKTRGQQVTLRCSSQSGHNTVSWYQQALGQGPQFIFQYYREEENGRGNFPPRFSGLQFPNYSSELNVNALELDDSALYLCASSRGSSGANVLTFGAGSRLTVL.

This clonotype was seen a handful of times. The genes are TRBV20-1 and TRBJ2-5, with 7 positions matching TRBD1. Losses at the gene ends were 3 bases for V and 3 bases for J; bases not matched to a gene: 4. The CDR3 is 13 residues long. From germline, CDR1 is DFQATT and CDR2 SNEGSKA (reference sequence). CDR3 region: CSASTDREETQYF. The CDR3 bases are TGCAGTGCTAGCACAGACAGGGAAGAGACCCAGTACTTC.

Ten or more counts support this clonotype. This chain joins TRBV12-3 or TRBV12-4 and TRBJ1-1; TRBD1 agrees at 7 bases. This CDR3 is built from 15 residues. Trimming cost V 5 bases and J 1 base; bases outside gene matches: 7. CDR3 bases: TGTGCCAGCAGTAGCGGGACAGAAAAGAACACTGAAGCTTTCTTT. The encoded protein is CASSSGTEKNTEAFF.

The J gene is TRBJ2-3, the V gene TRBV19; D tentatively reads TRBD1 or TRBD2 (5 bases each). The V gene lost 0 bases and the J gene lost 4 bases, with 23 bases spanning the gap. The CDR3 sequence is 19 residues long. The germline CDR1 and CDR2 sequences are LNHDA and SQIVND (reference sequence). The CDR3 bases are TGTGCCAGTAGTATAGAGGTACCGGGACGACTCCCAAGGTCAGATACGCAGTATTTT. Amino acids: CASSIEVPGRLPRSDTQYF.

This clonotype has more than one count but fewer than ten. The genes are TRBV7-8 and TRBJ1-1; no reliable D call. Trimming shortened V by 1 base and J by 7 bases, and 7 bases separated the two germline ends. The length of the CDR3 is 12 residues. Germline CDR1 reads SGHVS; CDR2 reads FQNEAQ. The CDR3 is CASSLGRDEAFF. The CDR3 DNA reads TGTGCCAGCAGCTTAGGACGGGATGAAGCTTTCTTT.

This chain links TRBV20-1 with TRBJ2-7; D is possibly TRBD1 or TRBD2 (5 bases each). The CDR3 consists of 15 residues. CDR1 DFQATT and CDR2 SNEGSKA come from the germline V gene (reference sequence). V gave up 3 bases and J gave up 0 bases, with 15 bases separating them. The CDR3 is CSASTGTRNSYEQYF. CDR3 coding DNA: TGCAGTGCTAGTACCGGGACGAGGAACTCCTACGAGCAGTACTTC.

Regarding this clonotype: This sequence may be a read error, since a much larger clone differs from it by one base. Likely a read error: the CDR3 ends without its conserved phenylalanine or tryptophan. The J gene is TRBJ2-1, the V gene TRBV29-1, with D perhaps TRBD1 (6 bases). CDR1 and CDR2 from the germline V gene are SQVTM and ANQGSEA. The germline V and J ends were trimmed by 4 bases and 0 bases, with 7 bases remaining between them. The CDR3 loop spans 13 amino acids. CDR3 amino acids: CSVGQVSYNEQFS. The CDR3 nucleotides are TGCAGCGTTGGACAGGTCTCCTACAATGAGCAGTTCTCC.

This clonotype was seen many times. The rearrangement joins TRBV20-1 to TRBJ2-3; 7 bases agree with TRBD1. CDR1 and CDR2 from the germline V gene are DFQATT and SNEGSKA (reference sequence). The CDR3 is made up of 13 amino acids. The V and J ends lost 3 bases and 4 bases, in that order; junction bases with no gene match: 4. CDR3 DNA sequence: TGCAGTGCTAGGACAGGGTCTGCAGATACGCAGTATTTT. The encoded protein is CSARTGSADTQYF.

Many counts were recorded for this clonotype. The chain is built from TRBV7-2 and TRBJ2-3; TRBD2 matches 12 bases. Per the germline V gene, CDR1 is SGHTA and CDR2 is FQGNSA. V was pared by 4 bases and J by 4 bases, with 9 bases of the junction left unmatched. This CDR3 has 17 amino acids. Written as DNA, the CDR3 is TGTGCCAGCAGCTCCCAACCACTAGCGGGGGGTTCAGATACGCAGTATTTT. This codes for CASSSQPLAGGSDTQYF.

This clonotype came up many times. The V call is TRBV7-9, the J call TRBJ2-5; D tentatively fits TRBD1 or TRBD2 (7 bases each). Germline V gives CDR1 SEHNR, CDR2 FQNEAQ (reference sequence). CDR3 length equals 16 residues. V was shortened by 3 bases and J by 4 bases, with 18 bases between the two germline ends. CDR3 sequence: CASSFSPGGVLETQYF. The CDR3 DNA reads TGTGCCAGCAGCTTTAGCCCAGGGGGGGTCTTAGAGACCCAGTACTTC.

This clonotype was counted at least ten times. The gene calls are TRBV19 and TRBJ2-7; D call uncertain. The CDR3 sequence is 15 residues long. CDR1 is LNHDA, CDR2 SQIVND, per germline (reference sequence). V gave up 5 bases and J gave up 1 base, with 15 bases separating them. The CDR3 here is CASSSLPDTSYEQYF. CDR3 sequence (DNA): TGTGCCAGTAGTTCCCTCCCGGATACTTCCTACGAGCAGTACTTC.

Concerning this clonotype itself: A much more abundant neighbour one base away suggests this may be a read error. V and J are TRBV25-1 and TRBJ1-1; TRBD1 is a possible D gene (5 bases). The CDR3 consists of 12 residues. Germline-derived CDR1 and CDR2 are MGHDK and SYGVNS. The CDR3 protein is CAGSPGLTEAFF. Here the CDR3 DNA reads TGTGCCGGCAGTCCAGGGTTAACTGAAGCTTTCTTT.

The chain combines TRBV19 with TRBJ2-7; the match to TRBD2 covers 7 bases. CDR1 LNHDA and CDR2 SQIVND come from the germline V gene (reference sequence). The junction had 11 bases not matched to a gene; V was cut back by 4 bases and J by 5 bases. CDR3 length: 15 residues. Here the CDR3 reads CASSTPDGAGDEQYF. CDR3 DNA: TGTGCCAGTAGTACTCCGGACGGGGCGGGGGACGAGCAGTACTTC.

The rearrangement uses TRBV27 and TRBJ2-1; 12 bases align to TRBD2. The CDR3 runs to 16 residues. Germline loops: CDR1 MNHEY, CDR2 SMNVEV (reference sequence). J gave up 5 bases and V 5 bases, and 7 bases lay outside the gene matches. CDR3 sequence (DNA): TGTGCCAGCAGTCCTCTAGCGGGGGGGTCTCACAATGAGCAGTTCTTC. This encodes CASSPLAGGSHNEQFF.

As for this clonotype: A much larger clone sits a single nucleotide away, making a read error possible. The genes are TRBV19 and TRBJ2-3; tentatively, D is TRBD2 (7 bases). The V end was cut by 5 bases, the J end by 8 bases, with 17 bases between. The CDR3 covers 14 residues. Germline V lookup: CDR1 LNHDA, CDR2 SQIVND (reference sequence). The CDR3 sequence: CASSPGGGMGTQYF. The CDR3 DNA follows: TGTGCCAGTAGTCCCGGCGGGGGCATGGGTACGCAGTATTTT.

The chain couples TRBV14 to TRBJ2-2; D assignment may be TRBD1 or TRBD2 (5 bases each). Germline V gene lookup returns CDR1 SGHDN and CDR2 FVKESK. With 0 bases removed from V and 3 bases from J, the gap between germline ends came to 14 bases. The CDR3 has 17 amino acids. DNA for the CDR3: TGTGCCAGCAGCCAAGATGTGTGGGGACCCGACACCGGGGAGCTGTTTTTT. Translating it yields CASSQDVWGPDTGELFF.

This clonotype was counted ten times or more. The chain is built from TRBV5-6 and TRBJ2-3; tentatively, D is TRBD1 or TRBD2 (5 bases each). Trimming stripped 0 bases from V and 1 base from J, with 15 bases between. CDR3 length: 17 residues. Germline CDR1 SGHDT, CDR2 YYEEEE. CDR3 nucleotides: TGTGCCAGCAGCTTGGATTGGGGGAACGTGGGCACAGATACGCAGTATTTT. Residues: CASSLDWGNVGTDTQYF.

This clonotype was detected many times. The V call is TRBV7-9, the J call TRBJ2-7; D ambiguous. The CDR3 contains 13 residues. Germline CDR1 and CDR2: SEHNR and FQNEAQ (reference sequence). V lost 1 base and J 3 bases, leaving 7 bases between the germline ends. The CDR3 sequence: CASSLGVNYEQYF. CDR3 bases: TGTGCCAGCAGCTTAGGCGTTAACTACGAGCAGTACTTC. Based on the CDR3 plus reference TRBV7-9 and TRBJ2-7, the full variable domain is DTGVSQNPRHKITKRGQNVTFRCDPISEHNRLYWYRQTLGQGPEFLTYFQNEAQLEKSRLLSDRFSAERPKGSFSTLEIQRTEQGDSAMYLCASSLGVNYEQYFGPGTRLTVT.